This note documents a single TCR beta chain sequence. Its ends do not fully match the called genes, so a read error is possible. The data stem from a study of blood T cell repertoires in COVID-19. CDR1 is MNHEY and CDR2 is SVGAGI in the germline V gene. This CDR3 comprises 14 residues. Recovery among Cohort 3 donors was established by two negative PCRs, clearance, or symptom resolution. Clones were sequenced by immunoSEQ multiplex PCR, and TCRdb holds only the in-frame ones, with some missing. The sample lists a few hundred thousand clones; 80% to 90% were seen once. The chain couples TRBV6-5 to TRBJ2-2; possibly TRBD2 for D (5 bases). This receptor was obtained from a woman aged 25-40 years who had recovered from COVID-19. Sequencing was done on a sample of PBMCs or T cells enriched from blood (not recorded which). The CDR3 DNA follows: TGTGCCTGCAGGACTGTCGCGAACACCGGGGAGCTGTTTTTT. Amino acid sequence: CACRTVANTGELFF.